What follows are 10 T cell receptor beta chains derived from one specimen sequenced in a study of blood T cell repertoires in COVID-19. TCRdb's copy holds only in-frame clones and misses some; the assay was immunoSEQ multiplex PCR. The top ten hold roughly 19% of the sample, which has fewer than 80,000 clones, roughly 91% seen once. Sequencing used peripheral blood. These receptors all stem from a human donor in a cohort sampled during active COVID-19.

About this clone: The same CDR3 is also encoded by other DNA sequences in this sample. J is TRBJ1-2 and V is TRBV7-9; 9 bases agree with TRBD1. The CDR3 totals 14 residues. Per germline, CDR1 SEHNR and CDR2 FQNEAQ (reference sequence). V lost 3 bases and J lost 4; bases outside the gene matches: 3. The CDR3, as DNA: TGTGCCAGCAGCTTCACAGGGGGCGGCTATGGCTACACCTTC. Translation gives CASSFTGGGYGYTF.

The chain joins TRBV29-1 to TRBJ2-1; 7 nucleotides align to TRBD2. Germline loops: CDR1 SQVTM, CDR2 ANQGSEA. This CDR3 spans 16 amino acids. V dropped 7 bases and J dropped 4; count of bases not matched to a gene: 16. CDR3 DNA sequence: TGCAGCGCCGATGGGCTAGCGGAAAGATCATACAATGAGCAGTTCTTC. Translation: CSADGLAERSYNEQFF.

The chain links TRBV3-1 (or the pseudogene TRBV3-2) to TRBJ1-1; D remains ambiguous. V shed 1 base and J shed 9 bases, with 9 bases lying between them. The germline V gene has CDR1 LGHDT and CDR2 YNNKEL (reference sequence). The CDR3 covers 12 residues. For the CDR3, the DNA is TGTGCCAGCAGCCAAGGGGCAGCACAAGCTTTCTTT. This gives the protein CASSQGAAQAFF.

This chain uses TRBV24-1 with TRBJ2-2, with D possibly matching TRBD1 (5 bases). V gave up 5 bases and J gave up 6 bases, with 12 bases separating them. The V gene's germline CDR1 is KGHDR and CDR2 SFDVKD. This CDR3 comprises 14 residues. The CDR3: CATSGIQGAGELFF. CDR3 sequence (DNA): TGTGCCACCAGTGGTATCCAGGGCGCCGGGGAGCTGTTTTTT.

The chain employs TRBV7-2 and TRBJ2-7; D gene ambiguous. Germline-derived CDR1 and CDR2 are SGHTA and FQGNSA. The CDR3 spans 13 residues. With 2 bases removed from V and 5 bases from J, the gap between germline ends came to 10 bases. The CDR3 here is CASSLFKLDEQYF. The CDR3, as DNA: TGTGCCAGCAGCTTATTTAAACTTGACGAGCAGTACTTC.

Only one count was recorded for this clone. The chain employs TRBV5-1 and TRBJ2-2; TRBD2 is a possible D gene (6 bases). Trimming removed 3 bases at V and 4 bases at J, with 19 bases between. The V gene's germline CDR1 is SGHRS and CDR2 YFSETQ. The CDR3 totals 17 residues. The CDR3 is CASSYPPEGRGTGELFF. The CDR3 nucleotides are TGCGCCAGCAGCTACCCACCGGAGGGTAGGGGCACCGGGGAGCTGTTTTTT.

This rearrangement joins TRBV5-8 to TRBJ2-7, with 7 bases lining up with TRBD1. The germline V gene has CDR1 SGHTS and CDR2 YDEGEE. V was pared by 2 bases and J by 12 bases, with 5 bases of the junction left unmatched. The CDR3 totals 11 residues. DNA for the CDR3: TGTGCCAGCAGCTTACACAGGGGCCGGTACTTC. Its protein is CASSLHRGRYF.

The V and J genes are TRBV29-1 and TRBJ2-7; D is perhaps TRBD1 (6 bases). V lost 7 bases to trimming and J lost 4 bases, with 17 bases between them. Germline CDR1 is SQVTM and CDR2 is ANQGSEA. The CDR3 length is 13 residues. The CDR3 DNA sequence: TGCAGCGGTTCGGGTGGGGGCCAGTACGAGCAGTACTTC. Its translation: CSGSGGGQYEQYF.

V is TRBV4-1 and J is TRBJ2-1; tentatively, D is TRBD2 (5 bases). From germline, CDR1 is MGHRA and CDR2 YSYEKL. The CDR3 extends over 15 amino acids. The V end was cut by 4 bases, the J end by 4 bases, with 14 bases between. The CDR3 nucleotides are TGCGCCAGCAGCCCCCCGGGATTCTTGTACAATGAGCAGTTCTTC. Protein product: CASSPPGFLYNEQFF.

This chain connects TRBV29-1 to TRBJ1-4; no definite D call. V was pared by 3 bases and J by 4 bases, with 9 bases between. The CDR3 consists of 13 residues. Germline CDR1 SQVTM, CDR2 ANQGSEA. The CDR3 nucleotides are TGCAGCGTTGATTCGGGGTATAATGAAAAACTGTTTTTT. This translates into CSVDSGYNEKLFF.